This TCR beta chain emerged from a study of Tregs in tolerant kidney transplant recipients. On the study more broadly: The nonmyeloablative bone marrow transplants came from related graft donors, with transient mixed chimerism.

Profiling relied on immunoSEQ multiplex PCR, and the TCRdb table lists in-frame clones only, not all of them. The repertoire includes about 77,000 clones, nearly 98% of them detected once, and approximately 0.56% sits in the top ten. The source material was CD4+ T cells from blood, sampled before the transplant. This TCR was recovered from a human donor who received a combined kidney and bone marrow transplant.

CDR3: CATSRVEGLAFRGYTF. CDR3 bases: TGTGCCACCAGCAGAGTGGAGGGTCTGGCCTTTCGTGGCTACACCTTC. The chain employs TRBV15 and TRBJ1-2; no definite D call. Per the germline V gene, CDR1 is LNHNV and CDR2 is YYDKDF (reference sequence). Trimming removed 1 base from V and 7 bases from J, with 19 bases in between. The length of the CDR3 is 16 residues. The full variable domain, rest sourced from reference TRBV15 and TRBJ1-2, is DAMVIQNPRYQVTQFGKPVTLSCSQTLNHNVMYWYQQKSSQAPKLLFHYYDKDFNNEADTPDNFQSRRPNTSFCFLDIRSPGLGDTAMYLCATSRVEGLAFRGYTFGSGTRLTVV.